This is a list of T cell receptor beta chains from one sample in a study of human T cells and chemical hapten exposure. MiXCR, run by TCRdb on the RACE reads, gives a single entry per CDR3 protein. The table lists approximately 350,000 distinct CDR3 sequences, around 7% of them singletons. Sample: whole blood, taken in connection with sensitization to the hapten diphenylcyclopropenone (DPC). The receptors here all came from a woman aged 18-29 years with alopecia areata. Some clones in this sample may be carry-over from other donors' samples. CDR3s include the opening cysteine and the closing phenylalanine or tryptophan.

V: TRBV20-1
CDR3: CSARAGKDNSPLHF

V: TRBV18
CDR3: CASSPRFQGTPYNEQFF

V: TRBV7-8
CDR3: CASSLELAGWGDTQYF

V: TRBV2
CDR3: CASSRDRESGELFF

V: TRBV12-5
CDR3: CASGAQGGGEQFF

V: TRBV6-1
CDR3: CASSEGGLFYEQYF

V: TRBV6-2/TRBV6-3
CDR3: CATKPGRAGDTEAFF

V: TRBV28
CDR3: CASSTHDTGVSGNTIYF

V: TRBV28
CDR3: CASSLGLAGSGELFF

V: TRBV28
CDR3: CVTAGTDTQYF

V: TRBV4-3
CDR3: CASSQDRQVGNQPQHF

V: TRBV25-1
CDR3: CASSDNRASSGNTIYF

V: TRBV6-5
CDR3: CASSSRTGGGTEAFF

V: TRBV12-3/TRBV12-4
CDR3: CASSFWPSSYEQYF

V: TRBV7-2
CDR3: CASSSTGGDTQYF

V: TRBV6-2/TRBV6-3
CDR3: CASSPDSFQPQHF

V: TRBV7-9
CDR3: CASSLRLSSYNEQFF

V: TRBV5-1
CDR3: CASSLGQGPQETQYF

V: TRBV11-1
CDR3: CASSWPEETQYF

V: TRBV20-1
CDR3: CSASMRRGVTDTQYF